This is a list of T cell receptor beta chains from one sample in a study of T cell repertoires in cytomegalovirus infection. TCRdb reprocessed the reads via MiXCR and lists one record per CDR3 protein. The sample shows approximately 500,000 distinct CDR3 sequences, approximately 15% of them seen only once. Input material: CD8+ T cells from PBMCs. The origin of the receptors is a human donor in good health (CMV status not recorded). Some clones in this sample may be carry-over from other donors' samples. Both conserved end residues are part of each CDR3. The D gene is left open where the match is weak. Clone sizes are given selectively: once, few, many, or a class where the clone is expanded.

d_call | j_call | clone_size | v_call | cdr3_aa | cdr3_nt
TRBD1 | TRBJ1-3 | few | TRBV11-2 | CASSLVPSGGPGNTIYF | TGTGCCAGCAGCTTAGTCCCCTCAGGGGGGCCTGGAAACACCATATATTTT
NA | TRBJ2-2 | many | TRBV2 | CASSEVVSPTGELFF | TGTGCCAGCAGTGAAGTAGTCAGCCCTACCGGGGAGCTGTTTTTT
TRBD2 | TRBJ2-1 | many | TRBV7-9 | CASSYQTSGDYNEQFF | TGTGCCAGCAGCTATCAGACTAGCGGTGACTACAATGAGCAGTTCTTC
NA | TRBJ2-3 | NA | TRBV15 | CATSIGRGRTDTQYF | TGTGCCACCAGCATTGGGCGGGGGCGCACAGATACGCAGTATTTT
TRBD2 | TRBJ2-3 | NA | TRBV13 | CASSRGTSDRTDTQYF | TGTGCCAGCAGCAGGGGGACTAGCGATCGCACAGATACGCAGTATTTT
NA | TRBJ1-6 | few | TRBV5-6 | CASSLKGPGSPLHF | TGTGCCAGCAGCTTGAAGGGGCCTGGCTCACCCCTCCACTTT
TRBD2 | TRBJ2-2 | few | TRBV11-3 | CASRGTSGANTGELFF | TGTGCCAGCAGGGGTACTAGCGGAGCGAACACCGGGGAGCTGTTTTTT
NA | TRBJ2-1 | few | TRBV28 | CAGSSDFDRSYNEQFF | TGTGCCGGCAGTTCGGATTTTGACCGCTCCTACAATGAGCAGTTCTTC
NA | TRBJ2-2 | NA | TRBV19 | CASSEIRNTGELFF | TGTGCCAGTAGTGAAATCCGGAACACCGGGGAGCTGTTTTTT
TRBD2 | TRBJ2-7 | once | TRBV4-1 | CASSQGVGGGREQYF | TGCGCCAGCAGCCAAGGGGTGGGGGGGGGTCGGGAGCAGTACTTC
TRBD1 | TRBJ2-7 | many | TRBV7-8 | CASSLADRRRDEQYF | TGTGCCAGCAGCTTAGCGGACAGGAGGAGAGACGAGCAGTACTTC
NA | TRBJ1-2 | many | TRBV27 | CASSFGQGGGYTF | TGTGCCAGCAGTTTTGGCCAGGGAGGTGGCTACACCTTC
TRBD2 | TRBJ2-1 | few | TRBV6-1 | CARRERAGDYNEQFF | TGTGCCAGAAGGGAGAGAGCGGGGGACTACAATGAGCAGTTCTTC
NA | TRBJ1-1 | many | TRBV6-5 | CASTLSVSGTEAFF | TGTGCCAGCACCCTATCGGTTTCGGGCACTGAAGCTTTCTTT
TRBD2 | TRBJ2-7 | many | TRBV5-4 | CASSLVGTRGYEQYF | TGTGCCAGCAGCTTGGTAGGGACTAGGGGGTACGAGCAGTACTTC
TRBD2 | TRBJ2-5 | NA | TRBV24-1 | CATSDSSSGTSWATQYF | TGTGCCACCAGTGATTCCTCTTCCGGGACTAGCTGGGCGACCCAGTACTTC
TRBD2 | TRBJ2-2 | many | TRBV6-6 | CASSYSGPRTSSNGELFF | TGTGCCAGCAGTTACTCCGGTCCCCGGACTAGTTCTAACGGGGAGCTGTTTTTT
NA | TRBJ1-6 | few | TRBV19 | CASSHWRTEVNSPLHF | TGTGCCAGTAGTCACTGGCGGACGGAAGTTAATTCACCCCTCCACTTT
TRBD2 | TRBJ2-1 | many | TRBV7-2 | CASSLRTSGLMDEQFF | TGTGCCAGCAGCCTTCGGACTAGCGGACTGATGGATGAGCAGTTCTTC
NA | TRBJ2-1 | few | TRBV7-3 | CASSPDSASSYNEQFF | TGTGCCAGCAGCCCAGACTCCGCGAGCTCCTACAATGAGCAGTTCTTC
TRBD1 | TRBJ2-4 | few | TRBV9 | CASSVGQGRSKNIQYF | TGTGCCAGCAGCGTGGGACAGGGTCGATCCAAAAACATTCAGTACTTC
NA | TRBJ2-1 | few | TRBV20-1 | CSALNEQFF | TGCAGTGCTCTCAATGAGCAGTTCTTC
NA | TRBJ2-5 | many | TRBV7-9 | CASSWDQETQYF | TGTGCCAGCAGCTGGGACCAAGAGACCCAGTACTTC
TRBD2 | TRBJ2-7 | NA | TRBV28 | CASSYGLAGVPYEQYF | TGTGCCAGCAGTTACGGACTAGCGGGAGTCCCCTACGAGCAGTACTTC
TRBD2 | TRBJ2-7 | NA | TRBV4-1 | CTSSRGLAGANSQYF | TGCACCAGCAGCCGCGGACTAGCGGGAGCCAATTCGCAGTACTTC
NA | TRBJ2-2 | many | TRBV7-8 | CASSLAWGGRELFF | TGTGCCAGCAGCTTAGCGTGGGGTGGCAGGGAGCTGTTTTTT
NA | TRBJ2-1 | NA | TRBV27 | CASSFGRQLEQFF | TGTGCCAGCAGTTTCGGCAGGCAACTTGAGCAGTTCTTC
NA | TRBJ2-3 | few | TRBV27 | CASSSGAGFVTDTQYF | TGTGCCAGCAGTTCGGGGGCGGGATTTGTCACAGATACGCAGTATTTT
TRBD1 | TRBJ2-3 | many | TRBV7-2 | CASSPDRGDTQYF | TGTGCCAGCAGCCCTGACAGGGGAGATACGCAGTATTTT
TRBD1 | TRBJ2-3 | few | TRBV18 | CASSPPDREKDTQYF | TGTGCCAGCTCACCGCCGGACAGGGAAAAGGATACGCAGTATTTT
TRBD2 | TRBJ2-1 | NA | TRBV10-3 | CAISDGLALHNGQFF | TGTGCCATCAGTGATGGACTAGCTCTCCACAATGGGCAGTTCTTC
NA | TRBJ1-6 | many | TRBV10-3 | CAITDSGAPLHF | TGTGCCATCACCGATTCGGGGGCACCCCTCCACTTT
NA | TRBJ2-1 | few | TRBV2 | CASSEANQAEVGTYNEQFF | TGTGCCAGCAGTGAAGCGAACCAAGCGGAGGTAGGGACCTACAATGAGCAGTTCTTC
NA | TRBJ2-6 | many | TRBV7-6 | CASSLGTPPGANVLTF | TGTGCCAGCAGCTTGGGGACACCACCTGGGGCCAACGTCCTGACTTTC
TRBD1 | TRBJ2-7 | many | TRBV7-9 | CASSLAGTGLGEQYF | TGTGCCAGCAGCTTAGCGGGGACAGGGCTTGGGGAGCAGTACTTC
NA | TRBJ1-5 | many | TRBV28 | CASSLRPTWMEIGGDQPQHF | TGTGCCAGCAGCCTACGCCCTACCTGGATGGAAATCGGAGGGGATCAGCCCCAGCATTTT
TRBD2 | TRBJ2-7 | few | TRBV28 | CASSLAGEGEQYF | TGTGCCAGCAGCCTAGCGGGAGAAGGCGAGCAGTACTTC
TRBD1 | TRBJ2-7 | many | TRBV7-8 | CASSDLDRAHEQYF | TGTGCCAGCAGCGACCTGGACAGGGCCCACGAGCAGTACTTC
NA | TRBJ1-4 | NA | TRBV14 | CASSQDILFF | TGTGCCAGCAGCCAAGATATACTGTTTTTT
NA | TRBJ2-3 | many | TRBV7-3 | CASSLTGPADTQYF | TGTGCCAGCAGCTTAACGGGCCCCGCGGATACGCAGTATTTT
NA | TRBJ2-1 | NA | TRBV24-1 | CATSDSTRSRNYNEQFF | TGTGCCACCAGTGACTCCACTAGATCTAGGAACTACAATGAGCAGTTCTTC